The entry that follows covers one TCR beta chain sequence. Its antigen is undetermined. The libraries were made with immunoSEQ v3.0 at survey level. Assay: immunoSEQ multiplex PCR; the TCRdb copy retains only in-frame clones and omits some. The sample includes over 15,000 clones, roughly nine tenths of them seen just once. Germline loops: CDR1 SGDLS, CDR2 YYNGEE. This CDR3 is built from 16 residues. The V end lost 5 bases, the J end lost 8 bases, and 23 bases lay between the germline ends. This sample was taken from a study of long-term antiretroviral therapy in people with HIV. Study observations and caveats: Pre-ART expanded TRB clones stayed dominant throughout, though often decreasing after ART.

Samples held roughly 0.95-10 million cryopreserved PBMC before DNA extraction. Sequences were derived from unsorted PBMCs, sampled 0.6 years after starting antiretroviral therapy. This clonotype was sampled from a woman between 40 and 50 years old with HIV. The rearrangement links TRBV9 to TRBJ1-5; possible D gene TRBD1, 6 bases. CDR3 protein: CASSSTGGPYGEPQHF. CDR3 DNA sequence: TGTGCCAGCAGTTCAACCGGGGGCCCCTATGGTGAGCCCCAGCATTTT.